The 10 T cell receptor beta chains listed next were all sequenced from one sample in a study of T cells after yellow fever vaccination. TCRdb fed the 5' RACE reads into MiXCR, producing one record per CDR3 protein. There are a few hundred thousand distinct CDR3 sequences in the sample; over 5% occur only once, and around 16% lies in the top ten. Sequencing used PBMCs, obtained 5 days after the yellow fever booster vaccination. All receptors derive from a man aged 25-45 years who received the YFV17D yellow fever vaccine.

This clonotype has ten or more counts. The chain is built from TRBV6-1 and TRBJ2-2; 13 nucleotides line up with TRBD2. The V gene end was trimmed by 6 bases and the J gene end by 3 bases; junction bases not matched to a gene: 1. From germline, CDR1 is MNHNS and CDR2 SASEGT. The CDR3 sequence is 15 residues long. The CDR3 DNA reads TGTGCCAGCAGCGGACTAGCGGGAGACACCGGGGAGCTGTTTTTT. Translation gives CASSGLAGDTGELFF.

This clonotype was detected many times. The genes are TRBV10-3 and TRBJ2-1; 9 bases line up with TRBD1. There are 14 residues in the CDR3. V was pared by 9 bases and J by 5 bases, with 8 bases of the junction left unmatched. Germline V gives CDR1 ENHRY, CDR2 SYGVKD. The CDR3 region is CAIQRDRDHNEQFF. CDR3 nucleotide sequence: TGTGCCATTCAACGGGACAGGGACCACAATGAGCAGTTCTTC.

This clonotype was recorded many times. The J gene is TRBJ2-3, the V gene TRBV7-2, with D tentatively TRBD2 (6 bases). This CDR3 spans 16 amino acids. Germline CDR1 and CDR2: SGHTA and FQGNSA. V was shortened by 5 bases and J by 2 bases, with 17 bases between the two germline ends. CDR3 coding DNA: TGTGCCAGCAGCCATACGAGGCGGGGATTCACAGATACGCAGTATTTT. Residues: CASSHTRRGFTDTQYF. Variable domain in full (rest from reference TRBV7-2 and TRBJ2-3): GAGVSQSPSNKVTEKGKDVELRCDPISGHTALYWYRQSLGQGLEFLIYFQGNSAPDKSGLPSDRFSAERTGGSVSTLTIQRTQQEDSAVYLCASSHTRRGFTDTQYFGPGTRLTVL.

This clonotype came up many times. The chain joins TRBV10-1 to TRBJ1-1; D ambiguous. The CDR3 has 13 amino acids. Trimming pared 0 bases from V and 4 bases from J, leaving 6 bases between. Germline loops: CDR1 WNHNN, CDR2 SYGVQD (reference sequence). The CDR3 DNA is TGCGCCAGCAGTGAGTCATGGGTCACTGAAGCTTTCTTT. Translating it yields CASSESWVTEAFF.

Concerning this clonotype itself: Germline is not matched at one junction end, which may reflect a read error. The chain couples TRBV28 to TRBJ2-5; 7 bases are shared with TRBD1. The germline CDR1 and CDR2 sequences are MDHEN and SYDVKM. The CDR3 contains 13 residues. The CDR3 spells CTSRGKRWETQYF. CDR3 nucleotide sequence: TGTACCAGCAGGGGGAAGAGGTGGGAGACCCAGTACTTC.

This clonotype was seen repeatedly, ten times or more. V and J are TRBV7-2 and TRBJ2-3; 10 bases line up with TRBD2. Germline V gene sequence: CDR1 SGHTA, CDR2 FQGNSA. Trimming removed 6 bases from V and 0 bases from J; junction bases left unmatched: 3. The CDR3 has 15 residues. The CDR3 loop is CASSPTSGSTDTQYF. CDR3 sequence (DNA): TGTGCCAGCAGTCCGACTAGCGGGAGCACAGATACGCAGTATTTT.

The chain uses TRBV20-1 and TRBJ2-7; 7 bases map to TRBD2. Per germline, CDR1 DFQATT and CDR2 SNEGSKA (reference sequence). The CDR3 covers 11 residues. V was pared by 6 bases and J by 4 bases, with 3 bases of the junction left unmatched. CDR3 region: CSAILAYEQYF. The CDR3, as DNA: TGCAGTGCCATACTAGCGTACGAGCAGTACTTC.

This clonotype showed up just a few times. The V call is TRBV7-8, the J call TRBJ1-6, with 9 bases matching TRBD1. This CDR3 is 15 amino acids long. In germline, CDR1 is SGHVS, CDR2 FQNEAQ. V was pared by 5 bases and J by 10 bases, with 9 bases of the junction left unmatched. Written as DNA, the CDR3 is TGTGCCAGCAGCCCACAGACAGGGGGTGGATCACCCCTCCACTTT. This codes for CASSPQTGGGSPLHF.

This clonotype has at least ten counts. The V call is TRBV15, the J call TRBJ2-7; TRBD2 matches 7 bases. Per germline, CDR1 LNHNV and CDR2 YYDKDF (reference sequence). CDR3 length equals 15 residues. V lost 0 bases, J lost 3 bases, and 5 bases stayed unmatched. The CDR3: CATSRDLAGDYEQYF. The CDR3 DNA reads as TGTGCCACCAGCAGAGATCTGGCGGGAGACTACGAGCAGTACTTC.

The V gene is TRBV7-2, the J gene TRBJ2-5, with D possibly being TRBD1 (6 bases). Germline loops: CDR1 SGHTA, CDR2 FQGNSA. Trimming took off 5 bases at V and 9 bases at J, with 16 bases between the two ends. The length of the CDR3 is 13 residues. This chain's CDR3 is CASSRQYDRSQYF. CDR3 DNA: TGTGCCAGCAGCCGACAATATGACAGGTCCCAGTACTTC.